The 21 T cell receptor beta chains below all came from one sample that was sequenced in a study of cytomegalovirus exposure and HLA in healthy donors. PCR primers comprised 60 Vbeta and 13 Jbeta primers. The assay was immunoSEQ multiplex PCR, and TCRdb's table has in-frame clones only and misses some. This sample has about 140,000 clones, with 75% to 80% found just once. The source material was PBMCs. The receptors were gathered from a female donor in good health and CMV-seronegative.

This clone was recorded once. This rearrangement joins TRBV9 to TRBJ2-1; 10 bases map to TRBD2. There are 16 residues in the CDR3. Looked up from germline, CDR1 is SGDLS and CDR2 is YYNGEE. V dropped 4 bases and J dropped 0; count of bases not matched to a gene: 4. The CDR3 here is CASSLSSGSSYNEQFF. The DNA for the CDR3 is TGTGCCAGCAGCTTATCTAGCGGGAGCTCCTACAATGAGCAGTTCTTC.

As DNA, the CDR3 is TGTGCCAGCAGTTTGGGCATAGGAGGAGAAAAACTGTTTTTT. Translating it yields CASSLGIGGEKLFF. The V and J genes are TRBV27 and TRBJ1-4; no clear D gene. Trimming took 3 bases from V and 8 from J, leaving 13 bases between them. CDR3 length: 14 residues. Germline values: CDR1 MNHEY, CDR2 SMNVEV (reference sequence).

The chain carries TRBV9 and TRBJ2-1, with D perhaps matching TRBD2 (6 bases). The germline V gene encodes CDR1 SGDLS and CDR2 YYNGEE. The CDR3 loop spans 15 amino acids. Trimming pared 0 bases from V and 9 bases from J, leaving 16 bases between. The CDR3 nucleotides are TGTGCCAGCAGCGTAGCGGGACTCGAACGCGGTGAGCAGTTCTTC. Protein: CASSVAGLERGEQFF.

This chain's CDR3 is CASRYGGQTYNEQFF. The CDR3 DNA follows: TGTGCCAGCCGTTACGGGGGACAGACCTACAATGAGCAGTTCTTC. The chain uses TRBV19 and TRBJ2-1; TRBD1 is a possible D gene (7 bases). From germline, CDR1 is LNHDA and CDR2 SQIVND (reference sequence). This CDR3 is 15 amino acids long. V shed 9 bases and J shed 2 bases, with 17 bases lying between them.

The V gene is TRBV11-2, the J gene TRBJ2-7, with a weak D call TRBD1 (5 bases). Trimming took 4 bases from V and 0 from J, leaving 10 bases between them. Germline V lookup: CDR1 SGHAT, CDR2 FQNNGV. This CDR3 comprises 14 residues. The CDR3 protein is CASSSDTISYEQYF. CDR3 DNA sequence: TGTGCCAGCAGCTCGGACACTATCTCCTACGAGCAGTACTTC. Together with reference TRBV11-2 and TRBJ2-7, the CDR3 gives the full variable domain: EAGVAQSPRYKIIEKRQSVAFWCNPISGHATLYWYQQILGQGPKLLIQFQNNGVVDDSQLPKDRFSAERLKGVDSTLKIQPAKLEDSAVYLCASSSDTISYEQYFGPGTRLTVT.

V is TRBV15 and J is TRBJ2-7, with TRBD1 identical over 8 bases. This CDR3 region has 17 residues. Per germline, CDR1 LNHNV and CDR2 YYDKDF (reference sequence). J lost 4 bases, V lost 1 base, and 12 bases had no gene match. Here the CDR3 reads CATSRVGLSDRAYEQYF. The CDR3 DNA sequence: TGTGCCACCAGCAGAGTGGGGCTCTCGGACAGGGCGTACGAGCAGTACTTC.

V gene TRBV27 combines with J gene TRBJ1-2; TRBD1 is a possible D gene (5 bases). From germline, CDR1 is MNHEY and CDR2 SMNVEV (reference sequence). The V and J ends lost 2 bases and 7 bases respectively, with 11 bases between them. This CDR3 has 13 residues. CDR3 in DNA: TGTGCCAGCAGTTTAGCTATGACAGCTGGCTACACCTTC. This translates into CASSLAMTAGYTF.

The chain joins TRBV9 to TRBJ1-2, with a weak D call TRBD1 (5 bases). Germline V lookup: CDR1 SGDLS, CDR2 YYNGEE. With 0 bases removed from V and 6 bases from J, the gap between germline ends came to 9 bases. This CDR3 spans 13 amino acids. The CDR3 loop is CASSVEQGDGYTF. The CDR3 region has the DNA TGTGCCAGCAGCGTAGAACAAGGGGATGGCTACACCTTC. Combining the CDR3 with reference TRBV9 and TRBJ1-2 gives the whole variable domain DSGVTQTPKHLITATGQRVTLRCSPRSGDLSVYWYQQSLDQGLQFLIQYYNGEERAKGNILERFSAQQFPDLHSELNLSSLELGDSALYFCASSVEQGDGYTFGSGTRLTVV.

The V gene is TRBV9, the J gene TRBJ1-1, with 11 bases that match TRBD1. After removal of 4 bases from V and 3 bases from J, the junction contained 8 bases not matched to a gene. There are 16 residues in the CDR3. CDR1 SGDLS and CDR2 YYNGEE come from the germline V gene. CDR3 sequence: CASSTGQGATYTEAFF. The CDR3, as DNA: TGTGCCAGCAGCACCGGACAGGGGGCAACCTACACTGAAGCTTTCTTT.

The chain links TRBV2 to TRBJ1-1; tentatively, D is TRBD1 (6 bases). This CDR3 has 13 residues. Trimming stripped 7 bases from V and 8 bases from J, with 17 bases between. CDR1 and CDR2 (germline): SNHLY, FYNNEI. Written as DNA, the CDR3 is TGTGCCAGCACCAGCTTACCCGGGACAGAAGCTTTCTTT. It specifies CASTSLPGTEAFF.

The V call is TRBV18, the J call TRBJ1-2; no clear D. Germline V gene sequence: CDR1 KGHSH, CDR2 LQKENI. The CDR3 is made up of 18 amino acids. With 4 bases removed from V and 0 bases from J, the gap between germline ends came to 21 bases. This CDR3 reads CASSRNSGFTEANYGYTF. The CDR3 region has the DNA TGTGCCAGCTCACGAAATAGCGGTTTCACAGAAGCTAACTATGGCTACACCTTC. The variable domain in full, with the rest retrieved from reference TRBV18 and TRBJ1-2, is NAGVMQNPRHLVRRRGQEARLRCSPMKGHSHVYWYRQLPEEGLKFMVYLQKENIIDESGMPKERFSAEFPKEGPSILRIQQVVRGDSAAYFCASSRNSGFTEANYGYTFGSGTRLTVV.

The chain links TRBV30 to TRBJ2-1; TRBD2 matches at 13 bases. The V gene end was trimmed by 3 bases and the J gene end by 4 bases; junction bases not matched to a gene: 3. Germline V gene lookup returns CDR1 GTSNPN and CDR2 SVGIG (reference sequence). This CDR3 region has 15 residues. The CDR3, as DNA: TGTGCCTGGAGGAGGGGACTAGCGGGATACAATGAGCAGTTCTTC. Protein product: CAWRRGLAGYNEQFF.

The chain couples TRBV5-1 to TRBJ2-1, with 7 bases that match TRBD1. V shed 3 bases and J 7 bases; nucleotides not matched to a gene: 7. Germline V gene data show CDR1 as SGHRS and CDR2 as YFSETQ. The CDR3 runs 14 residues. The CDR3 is CASSSDLTGNEQFF. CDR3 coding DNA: TGCGCCAGCAGCTCCGACCTGACAGGGAATGAGCAGTTCTTC.

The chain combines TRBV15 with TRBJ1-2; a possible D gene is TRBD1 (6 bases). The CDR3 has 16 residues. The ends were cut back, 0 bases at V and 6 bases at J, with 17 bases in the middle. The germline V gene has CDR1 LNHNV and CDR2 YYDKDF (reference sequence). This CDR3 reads CATSREGSGARDGYTF. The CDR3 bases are TGTGCCACCAGCAGAGAAGGTTCAGGGGCCAGAGATGGCTACACCTTC.

The CDR3 region is CAWSVRRTGGNEQFF. The CDR3 nucleotides read TGTGCCTGGAGTGTTAGAAGGACAGGGGGCAATGAGCAGTTCTTC. V is TRBV30 and J is TRBJ2-1; 10 bases are a match to TRBD1. CDR3 length: 15 residues. CDR1 and CDR2 (germline): GTSNPN, SVGIG (reference sequence). V shed 0 bases and J 6 bases; nucleotides not matched to a gene: 5.

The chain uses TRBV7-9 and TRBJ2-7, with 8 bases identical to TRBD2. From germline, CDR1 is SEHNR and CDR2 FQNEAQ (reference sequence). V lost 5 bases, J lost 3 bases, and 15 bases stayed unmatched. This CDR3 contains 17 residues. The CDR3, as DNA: TGTGCCAGCAGCCATAAGGGCCGGGGGACTAGTTTCTACGAGCAGTACTTC. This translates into CASSHKGRGTSFYEQYF.

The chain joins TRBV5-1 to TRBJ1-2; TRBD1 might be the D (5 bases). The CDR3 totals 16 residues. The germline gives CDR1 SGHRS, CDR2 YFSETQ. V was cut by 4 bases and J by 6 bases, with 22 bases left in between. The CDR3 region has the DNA TGCGCCAGCAGCCCGAAGTCGGGGGGGGGAAAGGATGGCTACACCTTC. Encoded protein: CASSPKSGGGKDGYTF.

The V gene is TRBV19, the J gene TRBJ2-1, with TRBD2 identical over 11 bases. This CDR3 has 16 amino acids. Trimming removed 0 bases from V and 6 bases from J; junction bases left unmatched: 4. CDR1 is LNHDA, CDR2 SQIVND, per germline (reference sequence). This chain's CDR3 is CASSIDWGTSGNEQFF. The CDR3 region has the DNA TGTGCCAGTAGTATAGATTGGGGGACTAGCGGCAATGAGCAGTTCTTC. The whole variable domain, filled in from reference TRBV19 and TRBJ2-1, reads DGGITQSPKYLFRKEGQNVTLSCEQNLNHDAMYWYRQDPGQGLRLIYYSQIVNDFQKGDIAEGYSVSREKKESFPLTVTSAQKNPTAFYLCASSIDWGTSGNEQFFGPGTRLTVL.

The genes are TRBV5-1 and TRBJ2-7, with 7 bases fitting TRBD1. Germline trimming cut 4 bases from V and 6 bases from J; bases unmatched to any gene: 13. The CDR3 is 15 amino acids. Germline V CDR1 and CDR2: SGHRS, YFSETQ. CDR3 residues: CASSPGQPRRGEQYF. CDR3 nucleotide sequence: TGCGCCAGCAGCCCGGGACAGCCCCGACGGGGCGAGCAGTACTTC.

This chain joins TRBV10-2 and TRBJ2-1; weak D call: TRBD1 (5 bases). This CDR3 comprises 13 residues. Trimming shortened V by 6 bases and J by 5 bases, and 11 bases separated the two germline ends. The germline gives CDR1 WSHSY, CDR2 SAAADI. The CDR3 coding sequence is TGCGCCAGCAGGATTGACAGACACAATGAGCAGTTCTTC. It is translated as CASRIDRHNEQFF.

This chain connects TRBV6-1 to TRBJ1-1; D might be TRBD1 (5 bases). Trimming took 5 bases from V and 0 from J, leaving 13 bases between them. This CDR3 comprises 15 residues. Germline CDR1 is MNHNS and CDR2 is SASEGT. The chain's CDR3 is CASSRQRGLNTEAFF. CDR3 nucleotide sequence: TGTGCCAGCAGTCGACAACGGGGGTTGAACACTGAAGCTTTCTTT.